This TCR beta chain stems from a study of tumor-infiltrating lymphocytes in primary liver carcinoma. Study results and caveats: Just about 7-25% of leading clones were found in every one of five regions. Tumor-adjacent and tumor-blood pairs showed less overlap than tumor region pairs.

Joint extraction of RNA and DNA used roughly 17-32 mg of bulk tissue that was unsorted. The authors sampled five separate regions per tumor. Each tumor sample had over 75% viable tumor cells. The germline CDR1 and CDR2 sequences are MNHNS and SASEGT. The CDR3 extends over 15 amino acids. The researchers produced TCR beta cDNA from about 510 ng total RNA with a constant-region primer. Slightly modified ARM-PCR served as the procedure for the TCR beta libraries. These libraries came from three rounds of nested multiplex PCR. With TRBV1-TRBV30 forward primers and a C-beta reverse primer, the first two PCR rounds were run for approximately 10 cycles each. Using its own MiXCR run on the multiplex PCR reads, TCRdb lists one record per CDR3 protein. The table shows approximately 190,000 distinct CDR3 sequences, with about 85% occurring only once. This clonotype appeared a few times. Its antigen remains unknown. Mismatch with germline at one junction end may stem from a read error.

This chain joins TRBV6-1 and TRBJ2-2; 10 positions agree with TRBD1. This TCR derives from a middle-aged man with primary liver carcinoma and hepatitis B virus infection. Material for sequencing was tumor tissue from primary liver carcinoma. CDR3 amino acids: CASRTGGGGAGELSF. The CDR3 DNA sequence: TGTGCCAGCAGGACAGGGGGCGGAGGAGCCGGGGAGTTGTCTTTT.